These 11 T cell receptor beta chains were all obtained from the same sample, sequenced in a study of cytomegalovirus exposure and HLA in healthy donors. Primers for the PCR totalled 60 Vbeta and 13 Jbeta. Repertoires were generated with immunoSEQ multiplex PCR, while TCRdb's copy carries only in-frame clones and drops some. The profile shows approximately 150,000 clones, nearly 80% of them singletons. The specimen sequenced was PBMCs. The receptors derive from a man aged 18 to 30 in good health and CMV-seropositive.

The rearrangement links TRBV6-6 to TRBJ1-5, with D possibly being TRBD1 (6 bases). CDR1 MNHNY and CDR2 SVGAGI come from the germline V gene (reference sequence). Trimming left V 6 bases short and J 0 bases short, with 12 bases between. The CDR3 totals 15 residues. CDR3 DNA sequence: TGTGCCAGCAGAAGGACAGTCTATAGCAATCAGCCCCAGCATTTT. Protein product: CASRRTVYSNQPQHF.

The V and J genes are TRBV27 and TRBJ2-7; TRBD2 aligns across 7 bases. The germline CDR1 and CDR2 sequences are MNHEY and SMNVEV (reference sequence). V gave up 2 bases and J gave up 3 bases; unmatched junction bases: 4. The CDR3 extends over 14 amino acids. CDR3 loop: CASSLVAGRYEQYF. CDR3 DNA: TGTGCCAGCAGTTTAGTAGCGGGCCGCTACGAGCAGTACTTC.

The chain uses TRBV6-5 and TRBJ1-3, with TRBD1 matching 9 bases. The length of the CDR3 is 16 residues. Germline assignment: CDR1 MNHEY and CDR2 SVGAGI. With 4 bases clipped from V and 2 bases from J, the junction kept 6 bases outside the gene matches. This chain's CDR3 is CASSLTGTGTGNTIYF. In nucleotides, the CDR3 is TGTGCCAGCAGTTTGACCGGGACAGGGACTGGAAACACCATATATTTT.

This chain joins TRBV7-6 and TRBJ2-5; D uncertain. The J call may be faulty, since TRBJ2-7 better matches the DNA end. Germline lookup yields CDR1 SGHVS and CDR2 FNYEAQ. The CDR3 consists of 14 residues. Here the CDR3 reads CASSLIQSNYEQYF. The CDR3 DNA is TGTGCCAGCAGCTTAATACAGTCCAATTACGAGCAGTACTTC.

The chain is built from TRBV7-2 and TRBJ2-1, with TRBD1 as a possible D gene (5 bases). The CDR3 sequence is 14 residues long. Germline CDR1 reads SGHTA; CDR2 reads FQGNSA. V was shortened by 1 base and J by 2 bases, with 6 bases between the two germline ends. The CDR3 sequence: CASSLGGPYNEQFF. The CDR3 nucleotides read TGTGCCAGCAGCTTAGGGGGCCCCTACAATGAGCAGTTCTTC.

CDR3 sequence reads: CASSSTGIDTF. The CDR3 region has the DNA TGTGCCAGCAGTTCAACCGGGATTGATACCTTC. The V and J genes are TRBV6-6 and TRBJ1-2; D call uncertain. There are 11 residues in the CDR3. Germline values: CDR1 MNHNY, CDR2 SVGAGI (reference sequence). V was cut by 4 bases and J by 14 bases, with 14 bases left in between.

This sequence joins TRBV7-9 and TRBJ2-7; D is possibly TRBD1 (5 bases). V lost 3 bases, J lost 0 bases, and 15 bases lay in between. This CDR3 region has 16 residues. Looked up from germline, CDR1 is SEHNR and CDR2 is FQNEAQ (reference sequence). The CDR3: CASSFPSLGDSYEQYF. Written as DNA, the CDR3 is TGTGCCAGCAGCTTCCCTTCTCTAGGGGACTCCTACGAGCAGTACTTC.

J is TRBJ2-4 and V is TRBV6-5, with a tentative D call TRBD2 (5 bases). Germline CDR1 MNHEY, CDR2 SVGAGI. The CDR3 has 13 residues. V gave up 7 bases and J gave up 0 bases, with 7 bases separating them. The CDR3 protein is CASKAGAKNIQYF. The CDR3 DNA follows: TGTGCCAGCAAGGCGGGAGCCAAAAACATTCAGTACTTC.

The V gene is TRBV15, the J gene TRBJ2-5; D is unresolved. Trimming removed 1 base from V and 2 bases from J, with 11 bases in between. Germline lookup yields CDR1 LNHNV and CDR2 YYDKDF (reference sequence). There are 15 residues in the CDR3. CDR3 region: CATSRARSLQETQYF. In DNA, the CDR3 is TGTGCCACCAGCAGAGCTCGGTCATTACAAGAGACCCAGTACTTC.

V gene TRBV6-6 combines with J gene TRBJ2-1; 9 bases match TRBD2. Germline lookup yields CDR1 MNHNY and CDR2 SVGAGI (reference sequence). CDR3 size: 16 residues. The ends lost 2 bases at V and 5 bases at J; junction bases unmatched: 7. The CDR3 DNA is TGTGCCAGCAGTTACAGGCCTAGCGGGGATAACAATGAGCAGTTCTTC. Translated, it gives CASSYRPSGDNNEQFF.

This clone was seen just once. The CDR3 coding sequence is TGCGCCAGCAGCCAACGGGACAGGGCTTTCGAAAAACTGTTTTTT. This sequence encodes CASSQRDRAFEKLFF. This sequence joins TRBV4-3 and TRBJ1-4, with 9 nucleotides matching TRBD1. Germline CDR1 is LGHNA and CDR2 is YSLEER. The trim removed 2 bases at V and 8 bases at J, leaving 6 bases unmatched. The CDR3 extends over 15 amino acids.